Following are 18 T cell receptor beta chains from one sample sequenced in a study of OX40 agonist ivuxolimab in advanced cancers. The protocol was immunoSEQ multiplex PCR, while the TCRdb copy is restricted to in-frame clones and leaves out a portion. The table includes more than 35,000 clones, approximately 80% detected once. Sequenced here: CD4+ or CD8+ T cells sorted from blood, sampled in a trial of the OX40 agonist ivuxolimab. These receptors were taken from an adult with an advanced solid tumor such as melanoma, head and neck, liver or kidney cancer.

This chain joins TRBV7-2 and TRBJ2-1, with a possible D match to TRBD2 (6 bases). There are 12 residues in the CDR3. The V and J ends lost 3 bases and 10 bases respectively, with 10 bases between them. CDR1 is SGHTA, CDR2 FQGNSA, per germline. For the CDR3, the DNA is TGTGCCAGCAGCTTTCAACGGGGGGAGCAGTTCTTC. It translates to CASSFQRGEQFF.

This clone was counted between two and nine times. The J gene is TRBJ2-7, the V gene TRBV7-2, with a tentative D call TRBD1 (6 bases). V was cut by 2 bases and J by 5 bases, with 7 bases left in between. The CDR3 extends over 12 amino acids. Germline-derived CDR1 and CDR2 are SGHTA and FQGNSA. The CDR3 nucleotides read TGTGCCAGCAGCTTACAGGGGCACGAGCAGTACGTC. It translates to CASSLQGHEQYV.

The chain links TRBV11-1 to TRBJ2-5, with TRBD1 identical over 9 bases. The J call may be faulty, since TRBJ2-7 better matches the DNA end. CDR1 is SGHAT, CDR2 FQDESV, per germline (reference sequence). The CDR3 is made up of 15 amino acids. CDR3 DNA sequence: TGTGCCAGCAGCTCATACCGGGACAGGGCCCACGAGCAGTACTTC. Encoded protein: CASSSYRDRAHEQYF.

V and J are TRBV7-2 and TRBJ2-1; D may be TRBD2 (5 bases). The germline CDR1 and CDR2 sequences are SGHTA and FQGNSA. CDR3 length equals 14 residues. Trimming took off 4 bases at V and 6 bases at J, with 13 bases between the two ends. CDR3 DNA sequence: TGTGCCAGCAGCTCCGGGGTCCCGAGCAATGAGCAGTTCTTC. Protein product: CASSSGVPSNEQFF.

V usage is TRBV9 and J usage is TRBJ2-3; 7 bases fit TRBD2. The V segment lost 3 bases and the J segment 1 base; nucleotides outside the gene matches: 5. Germline loops: CDR1 SGDLS, CDR2 YYNGEE. The CDR3 loop spans 15 amino acids. CDR3: CASSDLADRTDTQYF. CDR3 sequence (DNA): TGTGCCAGCAGCGATCTAGCGGACCGCACAGATACGCAGTATTTT. The variable domain in full, completed from reference TRBV9 and TRBJ2-3, reads DSGVTQTPKHLITATGQRVTLRCSPRSGDLSVYWYQQSLDQGLQFLIQYYNGEERAKGNILERFSAQQFPDLHSELNLSSLELGDSALYFCASSDLADRTDTQYFGPGTRLTVL.

This chain uses TRBV5-1 with TRBJ2-3; 15 bases map to TRBD2. This CDR3 has 17 amino acids. The V and J ends lost 2 bases and 4 bases, in that order; junction bases with no gene match: 5. Germline V gene sequence: CDR1 SGHRS, CDR2 YFSETQ. The CDR3 here is CASSFGTSGGTPDTQYF. DNA of the CDR3: TGCGCCAGCAGCTTCGGGACTAGCGGGGGGACCCCAGATACGCAGTATTTT.

In regard to this clone: Since a far larger clone is one base different, this is likely a read error. The chain is built from TRBV5-2 and TRBJ1-5; the table's D call, TRBD1, has no DNA check behind it. TRBV5-2 is shown as a pseudogene. This CDR3 is built from 18 residues. DNA of the CDR3: TGTGCCAGCAGCCAAGATTGGGCAGGGGAAATGCGCAATCAGCCCCAGCATTTT. Encoded protein: CASSQDWAGEMRNQPQHF.

The gene calls are TRBV29-1 and TRBJ1-1; D possibly corresponds to TRBD1 (5 bases). CDR1 is SQVTM, CDR2 ANQGSEA, per germline. V shed 1 base and J shed 1 base, with 10 bases lying between them. The CDR3 has 14 residues. The CDR3 spells CSVEGRGRNTEAFF. As DNA, the CDR3 is TGCAGCGTTGAAGGTCGGGGCAGGAACACTGAAGCTTTCTTT.

The V call is TRBV30, the J call TRBJ2-3; 11 bases fit TRBD1. From germline, CDR1 is GTSNPN and CDR2 SVGIG (reference sequence). The CDR3 is 15 amino acids. Trimming at V came to 8 bases and at J to 0 bases, leaving 7 bases not matched to a gene. This CDR3 reads CAGQGARTSTDTQYF. The CDR3 DNA reads TGTGCCGGACAGGGGGCAAGGACTAGCACAGATACGCAGTATTTT.

This chain connects TRBV28 to TRBJ1-1; D is perhaps TRBD1 (6 bases). Trimming took off 4 bases at V and 4 bases at J, with 7 bases between the two ends. The germline CDR1 and CDR2 sequences are MDHEN and SYDVKM. This CDR3 is built from 12 residues. CDR3 amino acids: CASSYRVTEAFF. For the CDR3, the DNA is TGTGCCAGCAGTTACAGGGTCACTGAAGCTTTCTTT. Supplemented by reference TRBV28 and TRBJ1-1, the full variable domain reads DVKVTQSSRYLVKRTGEKVFLECVQDMDHENMFWYRQDPGLGLRLIYFSYDVKMKEKGDIPEGYSVSREKKERFSLILESASTNQTSMYLCASSYRVTEAFFGQGTRLTVV.

The chain employs TRBV11-2 and TRBJ1-2; D unresolved. The V gene lost 1 base and the J gene lost 2 bases, with 8 bases spanning the gap. Germline V gene lookup returns CDR1 SGHAT and CDR2 FQNNGV. The CDR3 covers 14 residues. The CDR3 spells CASSLGPANYGYTF. CDR3 sequence (DNA): TGTGCCAGCAGCTTAGGTCCGGCGAACTATGGCTACACCTTC.

The chain couples TRBV5-1 to TRBJ1-6; D gene unclear. The CDR3 runs 12 residues. Germline V gives CDR1 SGHRS, CDR2 YFSETQ. The V and J ends lost 5 bases and 7 bases respectively, with 7 bases between them. The CDR3: CASSRQNSPLHF. CDR3 coding DNA: TGCGCCAGCAGTCGGCAGAATTCACCCCTCCACTTT.

The chain joins TRBV4-1 to TRBJ1-5; D call uncertain. The CDR3 has 17 amino acids. Between the trimmed V and J ends, which lost 0 bases and 1 base, there was a span of 13 bases. CDR1 is MGHRA and CDR2 is YSYEKL in the germline V gene. This chain's CDR3 is CASSQEIHTGSNQPQHF. CDR3 nucleotides: TGCGCCAGCAGCCAAGAGATTCACACTGGGAGCAATCAGCCCCAGCATTTT.

This clone was seen only a few times. The genes are TRBV6-1 and TRBJ2-3; no definite D call. V lost 6 bases, J lost 2 bases, and 12 bases lay in between. The CDR3 runs 14 residues. The V gene's germline CDR1 is MNHNS and CDR2 SASEGT. The DNA of the CDR3 is TGTGCCAGCAGCGCCACCTCTACCACAGATACGCAGTATTTT. Its translation is CASSATSTTDTQYF.

The chain joins TRBV5-6 to TRBJ2-5; TRBD1 matches at 9 bases. Losses at the gene ends were 3 bases for V and 6 bases for J; bases not matched to a gene: 6. Germline V lookup: CDR1 SGHDT, CDR2 YYEEEE. There are 14 residues in the CDR3. The CDR3 is CASSSGDRDKTQYF. CDR3 nucleotides: TGTGCCAGCAGCTCCGGGGACAGGGATAAGACCCAGTACTTC.

The chain combines TRBV18 with TRBJ1-1; TRBD1 aligns across 11 bases. J gave up 4 bases and V 4 bases, and 11 bases lay outside the gene matches. The CDR3 is 17 residues long. From germline, CDR1 is KGHSH and CDR2 LQKENI. In nucleotides, the CDR3 is TGTGCCAGCTCACGGAAAGGGACAGGGGGGTTTTTCACTGAAGCTTTCTTT. Translation: CASSRKGTGGFFTEAFF.

The J gene is TRBJ1-2, the V gene TRBV29-1; D is unresolved. Per germline, CDR1 SQVTM and CDR2 ANQGSEA. V was clipped by 4 bases and J by 8 bases, with 2 bases between them. The CDR3 runs 8 residues. CDR3 bases: TGCAGCGTTGCCGGCTACACCTTC. This gives the protein CSVAGYTF.

V usage is TRBV2 and J usage is TRBJ1-1; 7 bases line up with TRBD1. Germline V CDR1 and CDR2: SNHLY, FYNNEI. V trimming: 7 bases; J trimming: 4 bases; junction bases outside the gene matches: 6. The CDR3 loop spans 13 amino acids. CDR3 nucleotides: TGTGCCAGCAACCAGGGGGTTGGCACTGAAGCTTTCTTT. Its protein product is CASNQGVGTEAFF.